The T cell receptor beta chain under discussion was sequenced for a study of regulatory T cells in long-lasting Graves disease. Time point meaning: newly diagnosed GD, antithyroid drugs for less than 3 months. Extracted PBMC RNA gave rise to the TCR library. Blood from the periphery, approximately 8.5 milliliters in all, was drawn into EDTA tubes. In its sample, this clonotype was seen many times. Its antigen is still unknown. The TCR beta library used iRepertoire HTBI primers with Arm-PCR amplification of CDR3. TCRdb fed the multiplex PCR reads into MiXCR, producing one record per CDR3 protein. The sample gives about 220,000 distinct CDR3 sequences, roughly 18% of which show up once; 12% is in the top ten. Study-level points and caveats: TRBV28, TRBJ1-2 and TRBJ2-5 were favored in persistent disease. The sample size was small, and this may have reduced accuracy.

Trimming removed 4 bases from V and 8 bases from J, with 10 bases in between. CDR1 is SGHKS and CDR2 is YYEKEE in the germline V gene (reference sequence). This CDR3 is 12 amino acids long. Another study also made use of these data, one on T cells in Graves' hyperthyroidism and ophthalmopathy. That source adds: Expanded thyroid clonotypes (above 0.001) were mostly also found in blood.

Sequenced here: peripheral blood mononuclear cells (PBMCs), sampled at new diagnosis, from a patient treated with antithyroid drugs. This chain uses TRBV5-5 with TRBJ1-5; D is unresolved. This clonotype originated in a woman under 40 with Graves disease. The CDR3 bases are TGTGCCAGCAGCGGACCTGTAGAGCCCCAGCATTTT. It yields the protein CASSGPVEPQHF.